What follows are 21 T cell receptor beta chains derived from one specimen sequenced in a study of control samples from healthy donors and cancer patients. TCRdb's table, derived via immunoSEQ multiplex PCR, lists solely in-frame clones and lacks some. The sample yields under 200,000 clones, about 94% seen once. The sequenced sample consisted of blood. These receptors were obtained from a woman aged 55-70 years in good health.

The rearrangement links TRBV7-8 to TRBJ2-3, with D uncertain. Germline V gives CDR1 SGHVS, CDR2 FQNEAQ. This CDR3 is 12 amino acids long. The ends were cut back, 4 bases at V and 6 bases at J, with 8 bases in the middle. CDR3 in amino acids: CASSSNRDTQYF. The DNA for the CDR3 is TGTGCCAGCAGCTCCAATCGGGATACGCAGTATTTT.

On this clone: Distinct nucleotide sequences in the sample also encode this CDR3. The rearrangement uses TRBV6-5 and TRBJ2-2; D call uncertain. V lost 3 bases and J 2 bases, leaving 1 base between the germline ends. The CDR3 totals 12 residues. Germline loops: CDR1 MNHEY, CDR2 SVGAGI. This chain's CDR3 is CASSYNTGELFF. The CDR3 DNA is TGTGCCAGCAGTTATAACACCGGGGAGCTGTTTTTT.

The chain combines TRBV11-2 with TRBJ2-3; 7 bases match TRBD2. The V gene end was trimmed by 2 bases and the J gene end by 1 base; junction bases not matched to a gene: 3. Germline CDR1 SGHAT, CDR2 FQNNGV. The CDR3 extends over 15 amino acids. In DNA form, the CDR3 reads TGTGCCAGCAGCTTAAGCGGGGCGGGCACAGATACGCAGTATTTT. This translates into CASSLSGAGTDTQYF.

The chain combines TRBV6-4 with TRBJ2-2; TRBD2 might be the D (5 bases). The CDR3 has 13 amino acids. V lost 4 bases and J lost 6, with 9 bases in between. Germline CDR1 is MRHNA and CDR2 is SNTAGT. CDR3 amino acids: CASSVEVPGELFF. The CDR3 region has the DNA TGTGCCAGCAGTGTGGAGGTCCCCGGGGAGCTGTTTTTT.

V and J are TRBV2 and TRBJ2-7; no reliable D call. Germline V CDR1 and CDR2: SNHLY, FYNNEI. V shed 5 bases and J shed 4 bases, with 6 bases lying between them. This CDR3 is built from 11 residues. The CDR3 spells CASSYQYEQYF. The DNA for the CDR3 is TGTGCCAGCAGTTATCAATACGAGCAGTACTTC.

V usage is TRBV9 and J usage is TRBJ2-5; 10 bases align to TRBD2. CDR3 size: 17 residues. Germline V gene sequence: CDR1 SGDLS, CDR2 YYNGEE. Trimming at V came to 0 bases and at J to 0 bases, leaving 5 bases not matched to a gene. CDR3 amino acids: CASSVGRSGGDQETQYF. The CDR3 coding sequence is TGTGCCAGCAGCGTAGGGAGGAGCGGGGGGGACCAAGAGACCCAGTACTTC. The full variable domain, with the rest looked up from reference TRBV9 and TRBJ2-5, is DSGVTQTPKHLITATGQRVTLRCSPRSGDLSVYWYQQSLDQGLQFLIQYYNGEERAKGNILERFSAQQFPDLHSELNLSSLELGDSALYFCASSVGRSGGDQETQYFGPGTRLLVL.

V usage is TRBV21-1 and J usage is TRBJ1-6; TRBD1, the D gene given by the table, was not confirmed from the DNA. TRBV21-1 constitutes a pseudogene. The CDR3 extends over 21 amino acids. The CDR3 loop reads CASSKVESSAVQGIFNSPLHF. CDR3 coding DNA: TGTGCCAGCAGCAAAGTTGAAAGTTCTGCGGTGCAGGGGATCTTTAATTCACCCCTCCACTTT.

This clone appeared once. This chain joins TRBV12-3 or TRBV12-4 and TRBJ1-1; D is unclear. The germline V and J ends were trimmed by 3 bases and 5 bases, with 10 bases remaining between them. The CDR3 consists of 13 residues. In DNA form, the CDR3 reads TGTGCCAGCAGTTTGATGGGGAGAACTGAAGCTTTCTTT. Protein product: CASSLMGRTEAFF.

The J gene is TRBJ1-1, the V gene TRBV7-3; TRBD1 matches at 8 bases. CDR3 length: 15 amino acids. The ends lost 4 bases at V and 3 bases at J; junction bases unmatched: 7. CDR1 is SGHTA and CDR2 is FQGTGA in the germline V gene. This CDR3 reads CASSSGQGRDTEAFF. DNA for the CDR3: TGTGCCAGCAGCTCCGGACAGGGCCGGGACACTGAAGCTTTCTTT.

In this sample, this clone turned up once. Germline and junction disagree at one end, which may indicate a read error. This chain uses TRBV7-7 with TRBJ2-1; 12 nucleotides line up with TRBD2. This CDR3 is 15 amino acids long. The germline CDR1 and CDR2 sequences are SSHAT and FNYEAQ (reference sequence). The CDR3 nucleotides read TGTGCTAGCAGTCAGACTAGCGGGGGCGTCAATGAGCAGTTCTTC. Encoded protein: CASSQTSGGVNEQFF.

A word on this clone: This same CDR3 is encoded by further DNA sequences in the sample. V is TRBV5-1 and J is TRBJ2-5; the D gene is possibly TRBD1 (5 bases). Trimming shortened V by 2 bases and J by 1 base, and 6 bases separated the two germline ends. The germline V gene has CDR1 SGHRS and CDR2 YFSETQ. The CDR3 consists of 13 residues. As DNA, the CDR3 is TGCGCCAGCAGCTTAAGGGGCCAAGAGACCCAGTACTTC. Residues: CASSLRGQETQYF.

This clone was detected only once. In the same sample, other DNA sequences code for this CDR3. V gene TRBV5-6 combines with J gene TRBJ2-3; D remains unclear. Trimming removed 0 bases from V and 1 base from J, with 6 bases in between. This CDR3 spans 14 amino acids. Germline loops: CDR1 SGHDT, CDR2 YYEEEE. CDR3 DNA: TGTGCCAGCAGCTTGGGCCGTGGCACAGATACGCAGTATTTT. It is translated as CASSLGRGTDTQYF.

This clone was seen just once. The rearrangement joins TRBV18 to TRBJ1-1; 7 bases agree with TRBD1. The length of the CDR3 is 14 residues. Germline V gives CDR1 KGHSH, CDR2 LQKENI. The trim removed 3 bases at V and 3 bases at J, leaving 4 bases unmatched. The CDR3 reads CASSPGQSHTEAFF. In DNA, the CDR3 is TGTGCCAGCTCACCGGGACAGAGTCACACTGAAGCTTTCTTT.

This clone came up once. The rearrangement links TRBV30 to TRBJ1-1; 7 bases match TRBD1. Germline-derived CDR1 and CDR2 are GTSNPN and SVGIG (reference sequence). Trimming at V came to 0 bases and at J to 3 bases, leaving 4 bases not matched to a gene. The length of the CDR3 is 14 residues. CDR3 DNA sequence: TGTGCCTGGAGTGTACAGGGGTTAGACACTGAAGCTTTCTTT. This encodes CAWSVQGLDTEAFF. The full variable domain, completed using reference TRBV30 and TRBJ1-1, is SQTIHQWPATLVQPVGSPLSLECTVEGTSNPNLYWYRQAAGRGLQLLFYSVGIGQISSEVPQNLSASRPQDRQFILSSKKLLLSDSGFYLCAWSVQGLDTEAFFGQGTRLTVV.

This chain's CDR3 is CASSVIRGGYTF. Here the CDR3 DNA reads TGTGCCAGCAGCGTGATACGCGGTGGCTACACCTTC. This sequence joins TRBV9 and TRBJ1-2, with D unclear. CDR3 length: 12 amino acids. Germline V gives CDR1 SGDLS, CDR2 YYNGEE. V was shortened by 2 bases and J by 7 bases, with 9 bases between the two germline ends.

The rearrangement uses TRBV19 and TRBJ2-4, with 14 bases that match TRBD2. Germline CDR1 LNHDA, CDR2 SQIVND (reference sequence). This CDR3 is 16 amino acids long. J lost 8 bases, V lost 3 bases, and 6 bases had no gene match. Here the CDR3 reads CASSIRLAGGLDIQYF. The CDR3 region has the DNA TGTGCCAGTAGTATTCGACTAGCGGGGGGGCTGGACATTCAGTACTTC.

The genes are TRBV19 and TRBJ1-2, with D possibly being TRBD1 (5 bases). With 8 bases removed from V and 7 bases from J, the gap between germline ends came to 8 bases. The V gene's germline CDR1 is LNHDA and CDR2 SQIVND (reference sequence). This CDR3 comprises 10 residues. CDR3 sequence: CASGRGGYTF. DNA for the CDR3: TGTGCCAGTGGAAGGGGTGGCTACACCTTC.

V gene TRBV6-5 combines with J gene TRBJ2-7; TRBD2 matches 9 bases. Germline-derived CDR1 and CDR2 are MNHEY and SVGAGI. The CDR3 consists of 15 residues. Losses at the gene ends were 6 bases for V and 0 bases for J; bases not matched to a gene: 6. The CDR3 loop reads CASSLSGGSSYEQYF. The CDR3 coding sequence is TGTGCCAGCAGCTTAAGCGGGGGGAGCTCCTACGAGCAGTACTTC.

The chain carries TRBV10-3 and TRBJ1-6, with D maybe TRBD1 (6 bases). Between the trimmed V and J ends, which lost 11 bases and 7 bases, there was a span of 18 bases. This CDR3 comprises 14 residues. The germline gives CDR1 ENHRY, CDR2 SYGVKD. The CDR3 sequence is CAASNREGNSPLHF. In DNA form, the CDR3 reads TGTGCCGCCTCCAACAGGGAGGGCAATTCACCCCTCCACTTT.

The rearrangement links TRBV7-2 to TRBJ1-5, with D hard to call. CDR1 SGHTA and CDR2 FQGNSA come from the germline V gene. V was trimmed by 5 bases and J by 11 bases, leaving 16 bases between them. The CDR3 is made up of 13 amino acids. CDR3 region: CASSPIISEAQHF. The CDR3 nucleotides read TGTGCCAGCAGCCCCATCATTTCAGAGGCCCAGCATTTT.

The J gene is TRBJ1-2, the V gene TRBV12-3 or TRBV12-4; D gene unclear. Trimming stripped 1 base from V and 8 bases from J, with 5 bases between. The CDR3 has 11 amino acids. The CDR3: CASSLDSGYTF. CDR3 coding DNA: TGTGCCAGCAGTTTAGACAGCGGCTACACCTTC.